Following are 24 T cell receptor beta chains from one sample sequenced in a study of T cells in localized non-small cell lung cancer. TCRdb's copy holds only in-frame clones and misses some; the assay was immunoSEQ multiplex PCR. Among about 26,000 clones, roughly 80% were seen once, and the ten largest hold around a tenth. The sample consisted of peripheral blood, taken before any cancer treatment. The receptors were sampled from a man aged 40 to 70 with stage III squamous cell lung carcinoma.

This chain connects TRBV6-1 to TRBJ1-3; D remains unclear. The ends were cut back, 7 bases at V and 0 bases at J, with 10 bases in the middle. The germline gives CDR1 MNHNS, CDR2 SASEGT. The CDR3 is 14 amino acids. The CDR3 coding sequence is TGTGCCAGCAAGGAATGGGACTCTGGAAACACCATATATTTT. It is translated as CASKEWDSGNTIYF.

The chain recombines TRBV5-1 with TRBJ1-1; no firm D call. Germline V CDR1 and CDR2: SGHRS, YFSETQ. V was clipped by 0 bases and J by 4 bases, with 13 bases between them. The CDR3 extends over 15 amino acids. CDR3 amino acids: CASSLGSGRVTEAFF. The DNA of the CDR3 is TGCGCCAGCAGCTTGGGGTCCGGACGGGTCACTGAAGCTTTCTTT. Full variable domain (missing parts from reference TRBV5-1 and TRBJ1-1): KAGVTQTPRYLIKTRGQQVTLSCSPISGHRSVSWYQQTPGQGLQFLFEYFSETQRNKGNFPGRFSGRQFSNSRSEMNVSTLELGDSALYLCASSLGSGRVTEAFFGQGTRLTVV.

The V call is TRBV5-1, the J call TRBJ2-2; 8 bases are shared with TRBD1. The germline V gene has CDR1 SGHRS and CDR2 YFSETQ. With 4 bases clipped from V and 1 base from J, the junction kept 3 bases outside the gene matches. This CDR3 spans 15 amino acids. CDR3 sequence (DNA): TGCGCCAGCAGCCGAGGACAGGGGAACACCGGGGAGCTGTTTTTT. It specifies CASSRGQGNTGELFF.

V usage is TRBV6-1 and J usage is TRBJ1-2, with 11 positions matching TRBD1. The V and J ends lost 3 bases and 5 bases, in that order; junction bases with no gene match: 2. This CDR3 spans 14 amino acids. Germline CDR1 is MNHNS and CDR2 is SASEGT. DNA of the CDR3: TGTGCCAGCAGTGAGAGGGACAGGGGGTATGGCTACACCTTC. This codes for CASSERDRGYGYTF.

The chain couples TRBV30 to TRBJ2-1, with 13 nucleotides matching TRBD2. The CDR3 covers 12 residues. Germline loops: CDR1 GTSNPN, CDR2 SVGIG (reference sequence). The CDR3 DNA reads as TGTGTCGGGACTAGCGGGGCGCGGGAGCAGTTCTTC. Amino acids: CVGTSGAREQFF. Looking up the rest from reference TRBV30 and TRBJ2-1 gives the full variable domain: SQTIHQWPATLVQPVGSPLSLECTVEGTSNPNLYWYRQAAGRGLQLLFYSVGIGQISSEVPQNLSASRPQDRQFILSSKKLLLSDSGFYLCVGTSGAREQFFGPGTRLTVL.

This clone was seen more than once but under ten times. The chain employs TRBV30 and TRBJ2-7; D ambiguous. V was pared by 6 bases and J by 0 bases, with 15 bases between. Germline CDR1 GTSNPN, CDR2 SVGIG (reference sequence). This CDR3 contains 14 residues. The CDR3 spells CACPTGRSSYEQYF. The CDR3 DNA reads TGTGCCTGTCCCACGGGCCGGAGCTCCTACGAGCAGTACTTC. Using reference TRBV30 and TRBJ2-7 for the parts outside the CDR3, the full variable domain is SQTIHQWPATLVQPVGSPLSLECTVEGTSNPNLYWYRQAAGRGLQLLFYSVGIGQISSEVPQNLSASRPQDRQFILSSKKLLLSDSGFYLCACPTGRSSYEQYFGPGTRLTVT.

The chain joins TRBV10-2 to TRBJ2-3, with TRBD2 matching 7 bases. CDR3 size: 14 residues. CDR1 WSHSY and CDR2 SAAADI come from the germline V gene. V dropped 7 bases and J dropped 4; count of bases not matched to a gene: 8. Here the CDR3 reads CASIRGDEADTQYF. The CDR3, as DNA: TGCGCCAGCATACGGGGGGATGAGGCAGATACGCAGTATTTT.

This clone was seen a single time. The chain carries TRBV4-1 and TRBJ1-2, with D possibly TRBD1 on 6 matching bases. Per germline, CDR1 MGHRA and CDR2 YSYEKL. V lost 1 base and J 2 bases, leaving 11 bases between the germline ends. The CDR3 is 15 residues long. The CDR3 DNA reads as TGCGCCAGCAGCCAAGGTCGACAGGTCAACTATGGCTACACCTTC. Amino acids: CASSQGRQVNYGYTF.

This rearrangement joins TRBV4-1 to TRBJ1-3; D is possibly TRBD1 (5 bases). CDR3 length: 15 amino acids. Trimming stripped 4 bases from V and 8 bases from J, with 18 bases between. Germline values: CDR1 MGHRA, CDR2 YSYEKL. CDR3 DNA sequence: TGCGCCAGCAGCCTGAGAGGGACGGAAGGGGACACCATATATTTT. This sequence encodes CASSLRGTEGDTIYF.

The rearrangement links TRBV4-1 to TRBJ1-2, with D maybe TRBD1 (5 bases). Germline V CDR1 and CDR2: MGHRA, YSYEKL. The ends were cut back, 0 bases at V and 4 bases at J, with 12 bases in the middle. The CDR3 sequence is 15 residues long. CDR3 in amino acids: CASSQDPGRTYGYTF. As DNA, the CDR3 is TGCGCCAGCAGCCAAGACCCGGGACGGACCTATGGCTACACCTTC.

The chain uses TRBV19 and TRBJ1-1; TRBD1 agrees at 7 bases. Per germline, CDR1 LNHDA and CDR2 SQIVND (reference sequence). The CDR3 is 15 residues long. Germline trimming cut 7 bases from V and 11 bases from J; bases unmatched to any gene: 19. CDR3 DNA: TGTGCCAGTACCCCTCCGGGACAGACTCCCCGGCGGGCTTTCTTT. Translated: CASTPPGQTPRRAFF. Full variable domain (outside the CDR3, taken from reference TRBV19 and TRBJ1-1): DGGITQSPKYLFRKEGQNVTLSCEQNLNHDAMYWYRQDPGQGLRLIYYSQIVNDFQKGDIAEGYSVSREKKESFPLTVTSAQKNPTAFYLCASTPPGQTPRRAFFGQGTRLTVV.

This clone was detected a few times. The V gene is TRBV18, the J gene TRBJ2-7, with D tentatively TRBD2 (6 bases). The V gene's germline CDR1 is KGHSH and CDR2 LQKENI. CDR3 length: 12 residues. V lost 6 bases, J lost 6 bases, and 12 bases lay in between. The CDR3 coding sequence is TGTGCCAGCTCCCGGGACTTCCCCGAGCAGTACTTC. This sequence encodes CASSRDFPEQYF.

A single count supports this clone. The rearrangement joins TRBV30 to TRBJ2-1; 14 bases agree with TRBD2. Germline loops: CDR1 GTSNPN, CDR2 SVGIG (reference sequence). The CDR3 covers 15 residues. J was trimmed by 8 bases and V by 4 bases; bases with no gene match: 7. Written as DNA, the CDR3 is TGTGCCTGGACAAGGGGGACTAGCGGGAGCCATGAGCAGTTCTTC. It specifies CAWTRGTSGSHEQFF.

This chain joins TRBV20-1 and TRBJ2-3, with D unclear. Germline loops: CDR1 DFQATT, CDR2 SNEGSKA (reference sequence). V shed 4 bases and J shed 5 bases, with 7 bases lying between them. The CDR3 is 11 amino acids. The CDR3 loop is CSATYLDTQYF. The CDR3 DNA follows: TGCAGTGCTACCTATCTAGATACGCAGTATTTT.

The rearrangement links TRBV7-6 to TRBJ1-1; 11 bases match TRBD1. Germline V gene data show CDR1 as SGHVS and CDR2 as FNYEAQ. This CDR3 comprises 15 residues. J lost 4 bases, V lost 4 bases, and 5 bases had no gene match. CDR3 sequence reads: CASSSGQGAVTEAFF. Here the CDR3 DNA reads TGTGCCAGCAGCTCAGGACAGGGGGCGGTCACTGAAGCTTTCTTT.

V usage is TRBV7-6 and J usage is TRBJ2-1; D may correspond to TRBD1 or TRBD2 (6 bases each). The CDR3 contains 19 residues. The germline V and J ends were trimmed by 7 bases and 0 bases, with 25 bases remaining between them. Germline V CDR1 and CDR2: SGHVS, FNYEAQ. CDR3: CASTPGGGPTRSSYNEQFF. CDR3 DNA sequence: TGTGCCAGCACCCCTGGAGGGGGACCGACTCGGAGCTCCTACAATGAGCAGTTCTTC.

The V call is TRBV15, the J call TRBJ1-5; the D is unclear. V was clipped by 0 bases and J by 7 bases, with 16 bases between them. CDR1 is LNHNV, CDR2 YYDKDF, per germline (reference sequence). This CDR3 has 16 residues. CDR3 sequence: CATSRDTRSLVQPQHF. In nucleotides, the CDR3 is TGTGCCACCAGCAGAGACACCAGGTCGCTGGTACAGCCCCAGCATTTT. Filled out from reference TRBV15 and TRBJ1-5, the complete variable domain reads DAMVIQNPRYQVTQFGKPVTLSCSQTLNHNVMYWYQQKSSQAPKLLFHYYDKDFNNEADTPDNFQSRRPNTSFCFLDIRSPGLGDTAMYLCATSRDTRSLVQPQHFGDGTRLSIL.

This rearrangement joins TRBV5-1 to TRBJ2-3; D is perhaps TRBD1 (6 bases). Trimming removed 6 bases at V and 0 bases at J, with 14 bases between. Germline V gene sequence: CDR1 SGHRS, CDR2 YFSETQ. CDR3 size: 15 residues. Here the CDR3 reads CASNRVATSTDTQYF. The CDR3 nucleotides read TGCGCCAGCAACAGGGTAGCGACTAGCACAGATACGCAGTATTTT. The full variable domain, with the rest looked up from reference TRBV5-1 and TRBJ2-3, is KAGVTQTPRYLIKTRGQQVTLSCSPISGHRSVSWYQQTPGQGLQFLFEYFSETQRNKGNFPGRFSGRQFSNSRSEMNVSTLELGDSALYLCASNRVATSTDTQYFGPGTRLTVL.

The chain is built from TRBV4-1 and TRBJ1-5; weak D call: TRBD1 (6 bases). Germline V gene data show CDR1 as MGHRA and CDR2 as YSYEKL. The CDR3 runs to 16 residues. Trimming removed 3 bases at V and 2 bases at J, with 14 bases between. The CDR3 DNA follows: TGCGCCAGCAGCCACCCGGACAGCGGTGGCAATCAGCCCCAGCATTTT. As protein: CASSHPDSGGNQPQHF.

This clone was detected once. This chain's CDR3 is CASSRTGQGGYTF. CDR3 DNA: TGTGCCAGCAGCCGGACAGGGCAAGGAGGCTACACCTTC. This chain connects TRBV7-2 to TRBJ1-2; 8 bases are shared with TRBD1. Germline lookup yields CDR1 SGHTA and CDR2 FQGNSA. The CDR3 length is 13 residues. V lost 5 bases, J lost 8 bases, and 7 bases stayed unmatched.

This chain connects TRBV14 to TRBJ2-1; D not resolved. The CDR3 covers 12 residues. Germline V gene data show CDR1 as SGHDN and CDR2 as FVKESK. Trimming took off 2 bases at V and 8 bases at J, with 7 bases between the two ends. CDR3 protein: CASSQPLDEQFF. In nucleotides, the CDR3 is TGTGCCAGCAGCCAACCTCTGGATGAGCAGTTCTTC. Looking up the rest from reference TRBV14 and TRBJ2-1 gives the full variable domain: EAGVTQFPSHSVIEKGQTVTLRCDPISGHDNLYWYRRVMGKEIKFLLHFVKESKQDESGMPNNRFLAERTGGTYSTLKVQPAELEDSGVYFCASSQPLDEQFFGPGTRLTVL.

The chain has TRBV6-5 and TRBJ2-3, with 8 bases fitting TRBD2. V shed 5 bases, J shed 5 bases, and the junction held 9 bases outside the gene matches. This CDR3 comprises 15 residues. Germline-derived CDR1 and CDR2 are MNHEY and SVGAGI. The CDR3 nucleotides read TGTGCCAGCAGTAAAACGGGAGGGTACGTAGATACGCAGTATTTT. Protein: CASSKTGGYVDTQYF.

The CDR3 loop is CASRSLGSTEAFF. Written as DNA, the CDR3 is TGTGCCAGCAGGAGCCTGGGCTCCACTGAAGCTTTCTTT. The V and J genes are TRBV25-1 and TRBJ1-1; D remains unclear. The CDR3 spans 13 residues. V gave up 6 bases and J gave up 4 bases, with 12 bases separating them. The germline V gene has CDR1 MGHDK and CDR2 SYGVNS.

A few counts support this clone. The DNA for the CDR3 is TGTGCCAGTAGCATGGCAGGGTACGGTGCCAAAAACATTCAGTACTTC. Translating it yields CASSMAGYGAKNIQYF. This chain links TRBV19 with TRBJ2-4; a possible D gene is TRBD1 (5 bases). Germline loops: CDR1 LNHDA, CDR2 SQIVND (reference sequence). V lost 6 bases, J lost 1 base, and 16 bases lay in between. The CDR3 sequence is 16 residues long. The entire variable domain, with the rest obtained from reference TRBV19 and TRBJ2-4, is as follows: DGGITQSPKYLFRKEGQNVTLSCEQNLNHDAMYWYRQDPGQGLRLIYYSQIVNDFQKGDIAEGYSVSREKKESFPLTVTSAQKNPTAFYLCASSMAGYGAKNIQYFGAGTRLSVL.